A selection of T cell receptor beta chains follows, all from one sample in a study of T cell responses to AZD1222 COVID-19 vaccine. Generated by immunoSEQ multiplex PCR, the TCRdb table keeps only in-frame clones and is missing some. This table has 100,000 to 150,000 clones, 70% to 85% appearing once. Sequenced material: peripheral blood, taken 28 days after the second AZD1222 dose. Receptor source: an adult who received the AZD1222 COVID-19 vaccine. CDR3s include the opening cysteine and the closing phenylalanine or tryptophan. Fields, in order: J gene, D gene, V gene, clone size, CDR3 protein, CDR3 DNA. A D gene is named only where the DNA matches it firmly. Size values are once, few and many counts, or a class for expanded clones, and some rows have none.

j_gene: TRBJ2-2; d_gene: -; v_gene: TRBV9; abundance: -; CDR3aa: CASSVSDRPNTGELFF; CDR3nt: TGTGCCAGCAGCGTCTCCGACAGGCCGAACACCGGGGAGCTGTTTTTT
j_gene: TRBJ2-5; d_gene: -; v_gene: TRBV11-2; abundance: -; CDR3aa: CASSLIRETQYF; CDR3nt: TGTGCCAGCAGCTTAATTAGGGAGACCCAGTACTTC
j_gene: TRBJ1-2; d_gene: TRBD1; v_gene: TRBV18; abundance: -; CDR3aa: CASSPPKQGTLRYTF; CDR3nt: TGTGCCAGCTCACCCCCGAAACAGGGGACGTTGCGCTACACCTTC
j_gene: TRBJ2-1; d_gene: -; v_gene: TRBV7-3; abundance: -; CDR3aa: CASSQTSSYNEQFF; CDR3nt: TGTGCCAGCAGCCAAACTAGCTCCTACAATGAGCAGTTCTTC
j_gene: TRBJ1-3; d_gene: -; v_gene: TRBV5-4; abundance: -; CDR3aa: CASSLGRGGNTIYF; CDR3nt: TGTGCCAGCAGCTTAGGTAGAGGAGGAAACACCATATATTTT
j_gene: TRBJ2-5; d_gene: -; v_gene: TRBV27; abundance: -; CDR3aa: CASGQGYQETQYF; CDR3nt: TGTGCCTCGGGGCAGGGGTACCAAGAGACCCAGTACTTC
j_gene: TRBJ1-2; d_gene: -; v_gene: TRBV6-5; abundance: -; CDR3aa: CASSYIARLGYGYTF; CDR3nt: TGTGCCAGCAGTTACATAGCCCGACTTGGATATGGCTACACCTTC
j_gene: TRBJ2-2; d_gene: TRBD1; v_gene: TRBV19; abundance: once; CDR3aa: CASRRQGPGELFF; CDR3nt: TGTGCCAGTAGGCGACAGGGTCCCGGGGAGCTGTTTTTT
j_gene: TRBJ2-3; d_gene: TRBD2; v_gene: TRBV11-2; abundance: -; CDR3aa: CASSLASSGGESTQYF; CDR3nt: TGTGCCAGCAGCTTAGCGTCTAGCGGGGGGGAGAGTACGCAGTATTTT
j_gene: TRBJ1-6; d_gene: -; v_gene: TRBV12-3/TRBV12-4; abundance: -; CDR3aa: CASALGGNSPLHF; CDR3nt: TGTGCCAGCGCATTGGGCGGCAATTCACCCCTCCACTTT
j_gene: TRBJ1-2; d_gene: -; v_gene: TRBV18; abundance: few; CDR3aa: CASSPPSRAYYGYTF; CDR3nt: TGTGCCAGCTCACCACCATCGCGGGCCTACTATGGCTACACCTTC
j_gene: TRBJ1-5; d_gene: TRBD1; v_gene: TRBV7-2; abundance: -; CDR3aa: CASSLGGGSQPQHF; CDR3nt: TGTGCCAGCAGCTTAGGAGGGGGCAGTCAGCCCCAGCATTTT
j_gene: TRBJ2-5; d_gene: -; v_gene: TRBV24-1; abundance: once; CDR3aa: CATSDLGDLGIGTQYF; CDR3nt: TGTGCCACCAGTGATTTAGGGGACCTGGGCATTGGGACCCAGTACTTC
j_gene: TRBJ2-7; d_gene: -; v_gene: TRBV5-1; abundance: -; CDR3aa: CASSSGDTIYEQYF; CDR3nt: TGCGCCAGCAGCTCGGGGGACACTATCTACGAGCAGTACTTC
j_gene: TRBJ1-5; d_gene: -; v_gene: TRBV2; abundance: few; CDR3aa: CASSEGISSNQPQHF; CDR3nt: TGTGCCAGCAGTGAAGGGATTTCGAGCAATCAGCCCCAGCATTTT
j_gene: TRBJ1-1; d_gene: -; v_gene: TRBV5-1; abundance: -; CDR3aa: CASRQGGNTEAFF; CDR3nt: TGCGCCAGCAGGCAGGGAGGAAACACTGAAGCTTTCTTT
j_gene: TRBJ1-1; d_gene: TRBD1; v_gene: TRBV19; abundance: -; CDR3aa: CASRKGQGTNTEAFF; CDR3nt: TGTGCCAGTAGAAAAGGACAGGGTACGAACACTGAAGCTTTCTTT